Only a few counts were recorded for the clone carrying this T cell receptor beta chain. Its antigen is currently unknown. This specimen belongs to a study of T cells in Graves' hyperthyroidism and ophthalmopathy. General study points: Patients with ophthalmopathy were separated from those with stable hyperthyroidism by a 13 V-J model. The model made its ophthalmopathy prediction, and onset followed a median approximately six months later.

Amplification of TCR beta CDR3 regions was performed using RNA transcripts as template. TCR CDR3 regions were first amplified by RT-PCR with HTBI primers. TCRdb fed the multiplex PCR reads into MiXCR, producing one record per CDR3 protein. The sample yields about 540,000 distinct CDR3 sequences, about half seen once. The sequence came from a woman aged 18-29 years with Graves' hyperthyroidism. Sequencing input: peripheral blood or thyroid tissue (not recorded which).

The chain's CDR3 is CASRGDPRQPQHF. CDR3 sequence (DNA): TGTGCCAGCAGAGGGGACCCCCGTCAGCCCCAGCATTTT. J is TRBJ1-5 and V is TRBV12-3 or TRBV12-4, with D possibly TRBD1 on 5 matching bases. The CDR3 sequence is 13 residues long. Deletions cut 6 bases from V and 6 bases from J, with 12 bases between.